This TCR beta chain is drawn from a study of cytomegalovirus exposure and HLA in healthy donors (dated by TCRdb to about 2017). For the study in its entirety: An earlier analysis of fewer than 750 of the donors reported 250 to 300 Gb of sequence data and approximately 120 million unique TCR beta sequences obtained from around 170 million T cells. Roughly 300 gigabases of sequencing data and tens of millions of unique TCR sequences made up an early release that covered some 640 HLA-typed donors. Of the approximately 400 genotyped donors, approximately 83% fell in the genetic ancestry cluster associated with self-reported Caucasian donors. The study was designed to test whether signatures of past pathogen exposure could be identified by cataloging public T cell receptors. The study profiled the T cell repertoires of about 720 subjects by immunosequencing and related them to cytomegalovirus serostatus. A separate validation cohort of over a hundred different subjects was used in addition to the approximately 700-subject first cohort. The study combined high-throughput TCR immunosequencing, statistical association of individual TCRs with disease status, and machine learning to predict cytomegalovirus infection status. A later analysis re-analyzed previously published TCR beta repertoires from several hundred donors and added high-resolution HLA genotyping to study TCR occurrence patterns. The later analysis used no new phenotypic data to find candidate immune exposures, relying instead on TCR beta sequences and their occurrence across donors. To decide whether each TCR beta V gene segment behaved as functional or pseudogenic, an earlier analysis of some 570 of the donors relied on high-throughput TCR beta sequencing. Donor age, sex, ethnicity and CMV serostatus were compiled together with the repertoire data. A later genetic analysis took genome-wide SNP genotypes for 398 of the 666 donors and used that subset as a discovery cohort. All discovery cohort repertoires had been generated using a single sequencing platform. HLA typing included class I and class II loci at four-digit resolution. The number of typed donors differed by locus: 629-630 for A, B, C, DRB1 and DQB1; 522 for DQA1; over 600 for DPA1; and 400 to 480 for DPB1. A few DR-DQ haplotypes were treated as single units for association and clustering because of strong linkage in the cohort. Among about 370 genotyped donors of the cohort, an average of around 250,000 unique TCR beta nucleotide sequences was sequenced per donor, of which 15% to 20% were non-productive.

A word on this clone: There is no known antigen for this receptor. No clone much larger than this one lies a single base away; base qualities are absent.

Libraries were constructed by the immunoSEQ multiplex PCR assay. The multiplex PCR relied on a mix of 60 forward primers for TCR Vbeta segments and 13 reverse primers for TCR Jbeta segments. A multiplex PCR assay on genomic DNA amplified the CDR3 region of rearranged TCR beta genes. On the Illumina HiSeq System, the amplified TCR beta libraries were sequenced as 87-base-pair reads. For the original study's pipeline: A later analysis tallied roughly 76 million unique TCR beta chains across the 550 to 850 repertoires, and roughly 11 million of those chains were shared by two or more donors. To remove PCR and sequencing errors, raw reads were error-corrected and collapsed into unique sequences using a nearest-neighbor algorithm that merged closely related sequences. To assign V, D and J gene segments, CDR3 sequences were aligned to IMGT reference sequences. Each retained sequence needed at least a six-nucleotide match to both a V gene segment and a J gene segment. Rearrangements were called productive when the CDR3 lacked stop codons and stayed in frame with V and J; all others were non-productive. CDR3 was defined by IMGT convention, running from the second conserved V-encoded cysteine to the conserved J-encoded phenylalanine. The earlier analysis of fewer than 750 of the donors excluded sequences that lacked an unambiguous match to a single V gene segment. An earlier analysis of a few hundred of the donors called V segments functional above 56.7% productive rearrangements and segregating when the between-donor standard deviation exceeded 5%. To diagnose cytomegalovirus status from the catalog of TCR beta chain sequences, a statistical classification framework was built. In a later analysis, TCR nucleotide sequences were compared against IMGT/GENE-DB human TR gene sequences so that V and J genes could be assigned. A later analysis assigned CDR3 sequences and most-parsimonious VDJ recombination scenarios with the TCRdist pipeline. A later analysis defined each TCR beta chain by its CDR3 amino acid sequence plus V-gene family, and excluded reads lacking a unique V-gene family. A later analysis removed several hundred highly shared, low-generation-probability nucleotide sequences to deal with suspected cross-contamination and a sequencing artifact. In a later analysis, a clonal expansion index was calculated for each public chain from normalized within-repertoire ranks of inferred template counts. A later analysis computed generation probabilities with a VDJ recombination model fitted to out-of-frame rearrangements, and checked the results against IGoR. In a later analysis, TCR-TCR, TCR-HLA and TCR-CMV co-occurrence was scored with hypergeometric tests, and a repertoire-size bias correction was applied to TCR pairs. In a later analysis, false discovery rates were estimated by permuting HLA or CMV assignments 20 times. In a later analysis, co-occurring TCRs were grouped with DBSCAN, and TCRdist sequence similarity was added when clustering was performed within HLA-allele-positive subsets. For co-occurrence clustering, repertoires with fewer than 30,000 or more than 120,000 public chains were excluded, along with about five repertoires with anomalous nucleotide sharing. The immuneACCESS repertoire file appears here via TCRdb, limited to in-frame rearrangements. These files lack a portion of the clones; in checked studies, under half of the deficit traces to unresolved V genes, and the cause of the others is not known. D and trimming were read from the DNA, whereas the V and J calls and clone size are those reported in that table. Across this sample there are 110,000 or so clones, with under 80% seen only once. Clones ranked in the top ten supply about 9.9% of the sample.

The cohort comprised fewer than 700 healthy bone marrow donors. At the time of sampling, all cohort members were nominally healthy, though unrecorded immune exposures were likely present. The donor tested CMV seropositive and was one of the 289 seropositive cohort members. A peripheral blood sample was collected from each donor, and TCR beta sequencing was performed on peripheral blood mononuclear cells. The Qiagen DNeasy Blood Extraction Kit was used to extract genomic DNA from the blood cell samples. What the authors observed across the whole study: A further reported finding was that TCR beta sequences accurately predicted the HLA-A and HLA-B alleles for most subjects in the first cohort. A later genetic analysis reported fewer N-insertions in productive TCRs among donors in an Asian-associated ancestry cluster than the roughly 640-donor mean. A few of the identified cytomegalovirus-associated TCR beta chains were confirmed in vitro to be specific for cytomegalovirus antigens. Some IMGT-functional V segments, including TRBV6-2 and TRBV6-3, could not be told apart with the 87-base-pair reads, so those segments were excluded. Presence/absence analyses assumed roughly uniform sequencing depth across donors, an assumption that may not hold. HLA typing was unavailable for some donors at each locus, so association tests used only the typed subset. The classifier was reported to diagnose cytomegalovirus status with high specificity and sensitivity in both the original and validation cohorts. CMV serostatus was the only immune exposure information available for the cohort. Correlated functional status among segregating V segments might be attributable to linkage disequilibrium, but an unknown experimental factor could not be ruled out. Most TCR sequences were observed very rarely across donors, whereas some public TCRs were present in many individuals. In a later genetic analysis, a missense DCLRE1C variant was associated with V-gene and J-gene trimming of TCR beta chains, and the association was replicated in an independent cohort. The cohort was sequenced for TCR beta chains only, and without alpha or paired-chain data the features that could be detected were limited. Some 15 rarely observed V segments, including chromosome 9 orphons, were excluded from the earlier analysis of almost 600 of the donors because counts were too low. The study listed over 150 TCR beta chains as associated with cytomegalovirus. Assigning TCR associations to individual alleles was difficult when HLA alleles, especially DR and DQ, strongly co-occurred. According to a later analysis, parvovirus B19, influenza, CMV and Epstein-Barr virus appeared linked to several top co-occurrence clusters. A group of highly shared sequence variants was considered likely to be a technical artifact of the sequencing pipeline. According to a later analysis, TCR association rates differed among HLA loci, with DRB1 alleles showing the most associated TCRs and HLA-C alleles showing the fewest. In a later analysis, HLA-associated TCR beta chains showed more clonal expansion and lower generation probabilities than non-associated chains that were equally common. In an earlier analysis of 587 of the donors, most TCR beta V segments appeared in productive rearrangements about 87% or about 30% of the time, broadly matching IMGT annotations. A later analysis found that most CMV-associated TCR beta chains appeared HLA-restricted, with HLA associations seemingly driven largely by CMV exposure. It was suggested by the authors that the approach could potentially be generalized to other disease states and immunological phenotypes. Specific HLA alleles were associated with 15,000 to 20,000 TCR beta sequences at a false discovery rate of 0.05 in a later analysis.

The CDR3, from cysteine to phenylalanine, totals 14 residues. The CDR3 DNA has 42 bases and is translated from base 1. Specimen: PBMCs. The chain employs TRBV7-5 and TRBJ1-4. TRBV7-5 is annotated as a pseudogene. The sequence was collected from a woman aged 45-59 years in good health and CMV-seropositive. For the CDR3, the sequence is CVRARGGKVEKLFF. The nucleotide sequence reads as follows: TGTGTCAGGGCCCGGGGGGGAAAGGTTGAAAAACTGTTTTTT.